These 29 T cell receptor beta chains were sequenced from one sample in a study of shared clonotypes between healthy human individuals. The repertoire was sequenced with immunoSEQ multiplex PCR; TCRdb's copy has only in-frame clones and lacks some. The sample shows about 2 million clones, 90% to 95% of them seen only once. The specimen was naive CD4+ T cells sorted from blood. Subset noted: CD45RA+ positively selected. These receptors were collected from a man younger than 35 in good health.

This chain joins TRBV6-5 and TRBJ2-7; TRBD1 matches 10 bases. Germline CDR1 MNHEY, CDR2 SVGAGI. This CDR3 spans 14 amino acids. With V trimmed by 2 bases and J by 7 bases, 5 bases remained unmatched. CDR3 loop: CASSYHRTGGEQYF. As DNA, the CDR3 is TGTGCCAGCAGTTACCATCGGACAGGGGGAGAGCAGTACTTC.

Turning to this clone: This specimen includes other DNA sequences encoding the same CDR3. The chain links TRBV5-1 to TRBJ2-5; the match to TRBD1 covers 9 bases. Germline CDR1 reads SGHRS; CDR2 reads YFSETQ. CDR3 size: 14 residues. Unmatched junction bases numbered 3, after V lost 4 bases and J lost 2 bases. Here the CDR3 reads CASSRGQGQETQYF. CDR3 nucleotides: TGCGCCAGCAGCCGGGGACAGGGTCAAGAGACCCAGTACTTC. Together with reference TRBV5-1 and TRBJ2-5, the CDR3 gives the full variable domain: KAGVTQTPRYLIKTRGQQVTLSCSPISGHRSVSWYQQTPGQGLQFLFEYFSETQRNKGNFPGRFSGRQFSNSRSEMNVSTLELGDSALYLCASSRGQGQETQYFGPGTRLLVL.

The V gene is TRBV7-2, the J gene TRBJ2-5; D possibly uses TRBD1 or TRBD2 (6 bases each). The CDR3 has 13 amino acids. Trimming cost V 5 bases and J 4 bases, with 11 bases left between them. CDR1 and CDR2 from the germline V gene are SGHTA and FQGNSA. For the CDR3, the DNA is TGTGCCAGCAGCAAGGGGGGCAGAGAGACCCAGTACTTC. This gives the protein CASSKGGRETQYF. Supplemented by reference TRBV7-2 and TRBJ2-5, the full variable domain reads GAGVSQSPSNKVTEKGKDVELRCDPISGHTALYWYRQSLGQGLEFLIYFQGNSAPDKSGLPSDRFSAERTGGSVSTLTIQRTQQEDSAVYLCASSKGGRETQYFGPGTRLLVL.

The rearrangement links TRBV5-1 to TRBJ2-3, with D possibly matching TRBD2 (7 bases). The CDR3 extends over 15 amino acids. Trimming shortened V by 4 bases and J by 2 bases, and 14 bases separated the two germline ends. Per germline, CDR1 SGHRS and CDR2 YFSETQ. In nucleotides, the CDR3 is TGCGCCAGCAGCCGCCGGGGGGACAACACAGATACGCAGTATTTT. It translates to CASSRRGDNTDTQYF.

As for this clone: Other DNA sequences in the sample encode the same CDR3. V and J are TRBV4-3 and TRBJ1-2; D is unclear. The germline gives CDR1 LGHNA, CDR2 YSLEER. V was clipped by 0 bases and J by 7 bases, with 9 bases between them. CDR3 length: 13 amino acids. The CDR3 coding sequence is TGCGCCAGCAGCCAAGAGCGAGGGCTTGGCTACACCTTC. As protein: CASSQERGLGYTF.

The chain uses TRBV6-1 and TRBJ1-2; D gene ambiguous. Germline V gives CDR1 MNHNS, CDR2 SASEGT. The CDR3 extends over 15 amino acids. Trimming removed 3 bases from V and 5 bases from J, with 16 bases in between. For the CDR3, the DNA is TGTGCCAGCAGTGAGACCATCTTTCAAATTTATGGCTACACCTTC. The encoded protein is CASSETIFQIYGYTF.

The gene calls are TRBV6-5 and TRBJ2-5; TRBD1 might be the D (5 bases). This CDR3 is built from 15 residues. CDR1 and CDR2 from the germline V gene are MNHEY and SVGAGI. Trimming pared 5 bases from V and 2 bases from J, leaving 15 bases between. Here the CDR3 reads CASSPYNRYQETQYF. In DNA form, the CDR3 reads TGTGCCAGCAGTCCTTACAACAGGTATCAAGAGACCCAGTACTTC.

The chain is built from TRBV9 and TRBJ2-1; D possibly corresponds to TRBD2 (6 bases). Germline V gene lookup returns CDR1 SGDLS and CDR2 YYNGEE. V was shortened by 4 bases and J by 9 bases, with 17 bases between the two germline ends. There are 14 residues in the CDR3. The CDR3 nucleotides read TGTGCCAGCAGCCCCCGTCTTTTGGAGGGTGAGCAGTTCTTC. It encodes CASSPRLLEGEQFF. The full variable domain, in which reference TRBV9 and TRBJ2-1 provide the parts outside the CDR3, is DSGVTQTPKHLITATGQRVTLRCSPRSGDLSVYWYQQSLDQGLQFLIQYYNGEERAKGNILERFSAQQFPDLHSELNLSSLELGDSALYFCASSPRLLEGEQFFGPGTRLTVL.

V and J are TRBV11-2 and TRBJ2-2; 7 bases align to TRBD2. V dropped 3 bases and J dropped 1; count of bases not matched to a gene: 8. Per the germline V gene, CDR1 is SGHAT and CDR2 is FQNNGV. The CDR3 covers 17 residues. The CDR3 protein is CASSLVLLAQNTGELFF. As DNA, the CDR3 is TGTGCCAGCAGCTTGGTCTTACTAGCGCAGAACACCGGGGAGCTGTTTTTT.

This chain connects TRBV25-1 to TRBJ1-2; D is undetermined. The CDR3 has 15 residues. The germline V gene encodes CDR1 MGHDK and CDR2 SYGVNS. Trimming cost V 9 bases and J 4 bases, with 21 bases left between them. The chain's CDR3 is CARMQPRPHVYGYTF. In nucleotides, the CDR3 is TGTGCCAGAATGCAGCCTAGACCGCACGTCTATGGCTACACCTTC.

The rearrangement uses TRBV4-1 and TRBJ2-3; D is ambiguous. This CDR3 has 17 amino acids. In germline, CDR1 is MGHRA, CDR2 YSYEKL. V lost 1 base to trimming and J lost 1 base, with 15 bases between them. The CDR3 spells CASSQVHAPLGTDTQYF. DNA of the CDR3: TGCGCCAGCAGCCAAGTGCACGCACCCTTGGGCACAGATACGCAGTATTTT.

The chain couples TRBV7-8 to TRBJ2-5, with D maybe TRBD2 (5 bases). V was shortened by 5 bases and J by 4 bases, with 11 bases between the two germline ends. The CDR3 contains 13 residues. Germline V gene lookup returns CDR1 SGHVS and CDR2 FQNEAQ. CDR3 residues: CASSQGLAETQYF. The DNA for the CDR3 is TGTGCCAGCAGCCAAGGACTTGCAGAGACCCAGTACTTC.

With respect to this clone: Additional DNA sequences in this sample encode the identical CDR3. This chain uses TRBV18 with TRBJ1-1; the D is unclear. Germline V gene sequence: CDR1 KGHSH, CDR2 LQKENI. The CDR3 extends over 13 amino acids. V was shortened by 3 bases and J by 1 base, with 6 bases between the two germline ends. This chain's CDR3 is CASSPAENTEAFF. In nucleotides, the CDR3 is TGTGCCAGCTCACCGGCAGAGAACACTGAAGCTTTCTTT.

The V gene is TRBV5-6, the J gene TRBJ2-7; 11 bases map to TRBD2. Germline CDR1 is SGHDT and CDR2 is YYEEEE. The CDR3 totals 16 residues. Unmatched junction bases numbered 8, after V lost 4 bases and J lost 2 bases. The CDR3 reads CASSGGLAGFPYEQYF. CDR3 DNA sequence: TGTGCCAGCAGCGGCGGACTAGCGGGTTTCCCCTACGAGCAGTACTTC. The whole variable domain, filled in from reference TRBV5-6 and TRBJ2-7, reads DAGVTQSPTHLIKTRGQQVTLRCSPKSGHDTVSWYQQALGQGPQFIFQYYEEEERQRGNFPDRFSGHQFPNYSSELNVNALLLGDSALYLCASSGGLAGFPYEQYFGPGTRLTVT.

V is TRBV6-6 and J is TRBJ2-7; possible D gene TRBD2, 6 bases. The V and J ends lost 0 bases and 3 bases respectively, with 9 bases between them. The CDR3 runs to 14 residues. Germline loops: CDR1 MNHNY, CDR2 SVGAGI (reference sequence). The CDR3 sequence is CASSYSAGYYEQYF. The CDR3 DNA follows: TGTGCCAGCAGTTACTCGGCGGGGTACTACGAGCAGTACTTC.

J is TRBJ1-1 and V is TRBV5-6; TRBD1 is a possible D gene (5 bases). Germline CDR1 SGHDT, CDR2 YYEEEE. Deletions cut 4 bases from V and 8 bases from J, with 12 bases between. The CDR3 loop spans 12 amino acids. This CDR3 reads CASSHTAGEAFF. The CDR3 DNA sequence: TGTGCCAGCAGCCATACGGCAGGGGAAGCTTTCTTT.

CDR3 bases: TGTGCCAGCAGAGGACAGGGCGTGAACTATGGCTACACCTTC. Protein: CASRGQGVNYGYTF. The chain joins TRBV6-1 to TRBJ1-2; 8 positions agree with TRBD1. This CDR3 region has 14 residues. Losses at the gene ends were 6 bases for V and 2 bases for J; bases not matched to a gene: 5. Germline values: CDR1 MNHNS, CDR2 SASEGT.

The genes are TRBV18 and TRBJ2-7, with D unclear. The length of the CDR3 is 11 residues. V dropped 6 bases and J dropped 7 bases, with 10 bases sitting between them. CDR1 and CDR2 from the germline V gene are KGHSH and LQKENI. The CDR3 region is CASSRDWEQYF. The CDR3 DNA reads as TGTGCCAGCTCCCGCGATTGGGAGCAGTACTTC. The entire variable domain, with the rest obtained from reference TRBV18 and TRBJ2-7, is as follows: NAGVMQNPRHLVRRRGQEARLRCSPMKGHSHVYWYRQLPEEGLKFMVYLQKENIIDESGMPKERFSAEFPKEGPSILRIQQVVRGDSAAYFCASSRDWEQYFGPGTRLTVT.

Written as DNA, the CDR3 is TGTGCCACCCGGGGGAGGACAGGGGTCCCCCCTGGGGCCAACGTCCTGACTTTC. Translation gives CATRGRTGVPPGANVLTF. The genes are TRBV25-1 and TRBJ2-6; 9 bases line up with TRBD1. Germline V gene data show CDR1 as MGHDK and CDR2 as SYGVNS. J lost 2 bases, V lost 10 bases, and 15 bases had no gene match. The CDR3 is made up of 18 amino acids.

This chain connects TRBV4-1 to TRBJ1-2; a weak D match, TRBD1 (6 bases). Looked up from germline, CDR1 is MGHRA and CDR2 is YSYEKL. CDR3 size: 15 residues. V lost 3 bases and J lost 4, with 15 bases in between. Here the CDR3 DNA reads TGCGCCAGCAGCCAGGGAGATACAGGGCTCTATGGCTACACCTTC. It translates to CASSQGDTGLYGYTF.

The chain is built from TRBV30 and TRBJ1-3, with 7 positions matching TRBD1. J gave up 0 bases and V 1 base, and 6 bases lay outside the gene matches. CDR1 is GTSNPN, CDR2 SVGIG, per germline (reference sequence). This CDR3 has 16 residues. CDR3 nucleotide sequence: TGTGCCTGGAGTGAGGGGACAGACAGCTCTGGAAACACCATATATTTT. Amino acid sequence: CAWSEGTDSSGNTIYF.

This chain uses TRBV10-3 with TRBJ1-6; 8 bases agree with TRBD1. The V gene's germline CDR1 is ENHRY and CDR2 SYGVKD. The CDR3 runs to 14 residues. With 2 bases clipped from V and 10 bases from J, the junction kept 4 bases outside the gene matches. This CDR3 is CAISEDRGVSPLHF. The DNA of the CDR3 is TGTGCCATCAGTGAGGACAGGGGAGTATCACCCCTCCACTTT.

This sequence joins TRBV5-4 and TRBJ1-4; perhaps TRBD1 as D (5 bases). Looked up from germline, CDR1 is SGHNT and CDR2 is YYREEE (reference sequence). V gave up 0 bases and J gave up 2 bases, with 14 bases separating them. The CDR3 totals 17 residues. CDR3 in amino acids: CASSLGGGITTNEKLFF. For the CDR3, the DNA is TGTGCCAGCAGCTTGGGTGGGGGTATTACGACTAATGAAAAACTGTTTTTT.

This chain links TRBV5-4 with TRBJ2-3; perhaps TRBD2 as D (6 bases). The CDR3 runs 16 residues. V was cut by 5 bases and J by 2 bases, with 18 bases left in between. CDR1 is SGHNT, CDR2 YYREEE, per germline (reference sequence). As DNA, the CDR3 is TGTGCCAGCAGTTTGACCCCTGGGACTGCCACAGATACGCAGTATTTT. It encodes CASSLTPGTATDTQYF.

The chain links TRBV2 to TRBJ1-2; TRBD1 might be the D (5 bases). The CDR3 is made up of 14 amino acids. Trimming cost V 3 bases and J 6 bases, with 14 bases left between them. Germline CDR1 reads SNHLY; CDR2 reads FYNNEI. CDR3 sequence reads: CASSEGIWGNGYTF. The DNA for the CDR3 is TGTGCCAGCAGTGAGGGAATATGGGGGAATGGCTACACCTTC.

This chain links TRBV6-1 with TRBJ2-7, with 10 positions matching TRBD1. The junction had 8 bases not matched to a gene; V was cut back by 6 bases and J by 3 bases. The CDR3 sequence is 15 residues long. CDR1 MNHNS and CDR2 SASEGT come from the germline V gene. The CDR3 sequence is CASRDRDRGFYEQYF. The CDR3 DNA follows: TGTGCCAGCAGGGACCGGGACAGGGGTTTCTACGAGCAGTACTTC.

The CDR3 nucleotides read TGTGCCAGCAGTTTGTGGTTAGGGGATTATAGCAATCAGCCCCAGCATTTT. Amino acid sequence: CASSLWLGDYSNQPQHF. The chain combines TRBV28 with TRBJ1-5; D is possibly TRBD1 (5 bases). Germline V gives CDR1 MDHEN, CDR2 SYDVKM. The CDR3 loop spans 17 amino acids. V was trimmed by 3 bases and J by 0 bases, leaving 15 bases between them.

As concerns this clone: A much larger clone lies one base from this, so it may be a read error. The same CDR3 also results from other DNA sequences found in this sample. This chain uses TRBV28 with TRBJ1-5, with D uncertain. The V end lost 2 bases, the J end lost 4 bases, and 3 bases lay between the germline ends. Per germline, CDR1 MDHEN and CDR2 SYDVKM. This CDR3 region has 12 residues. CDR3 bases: TGTGCCAGCAGTTTAGGGAATCAGCCCCAGCATTTT. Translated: CASSLGNQPQHF.

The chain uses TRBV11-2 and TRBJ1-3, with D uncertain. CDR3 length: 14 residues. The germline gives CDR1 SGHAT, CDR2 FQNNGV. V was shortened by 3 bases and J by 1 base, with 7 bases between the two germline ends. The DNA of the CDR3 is TGTGCCAGCAGCTTTGCAGGTTCTGGAAACACCATATATTTT. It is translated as CASSFAGSGNTIYF.